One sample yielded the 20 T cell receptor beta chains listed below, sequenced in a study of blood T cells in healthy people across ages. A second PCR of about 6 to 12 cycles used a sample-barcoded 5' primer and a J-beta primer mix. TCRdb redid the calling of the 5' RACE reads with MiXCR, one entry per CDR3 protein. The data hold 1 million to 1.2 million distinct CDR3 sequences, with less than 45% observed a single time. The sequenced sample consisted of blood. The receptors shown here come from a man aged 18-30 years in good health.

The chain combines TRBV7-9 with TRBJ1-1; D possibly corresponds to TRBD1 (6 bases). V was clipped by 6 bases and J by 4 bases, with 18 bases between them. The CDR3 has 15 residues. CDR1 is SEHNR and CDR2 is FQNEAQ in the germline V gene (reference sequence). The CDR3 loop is CASSHATGITTEAFF. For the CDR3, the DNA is TGTGCCAGCAGTCACGCTACAGGGATTACCACTGAAGCTTTCTTT.

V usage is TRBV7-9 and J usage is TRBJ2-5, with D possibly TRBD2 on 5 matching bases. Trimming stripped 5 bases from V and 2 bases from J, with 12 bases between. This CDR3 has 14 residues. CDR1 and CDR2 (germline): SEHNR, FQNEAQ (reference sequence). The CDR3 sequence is CASSRTELQETQYF. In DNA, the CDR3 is TGTGCCAGCAGCCGGACTGAACTTCAAGAGACCCAGTACTTC.

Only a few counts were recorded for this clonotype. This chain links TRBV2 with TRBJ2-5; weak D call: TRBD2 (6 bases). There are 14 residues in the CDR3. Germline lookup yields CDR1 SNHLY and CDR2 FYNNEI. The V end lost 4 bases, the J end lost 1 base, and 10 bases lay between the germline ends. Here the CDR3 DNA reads TGTGCCAGCAGTGTCCCGGGAGCCCAAGAGACCCAGTACTTC. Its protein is CASSVPGAQETQYF.

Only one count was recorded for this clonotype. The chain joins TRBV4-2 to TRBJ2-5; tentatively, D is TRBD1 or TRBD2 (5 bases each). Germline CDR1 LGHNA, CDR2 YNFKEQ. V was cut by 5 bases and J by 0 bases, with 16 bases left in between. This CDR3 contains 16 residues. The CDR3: CASSVRGSGYQETQYF. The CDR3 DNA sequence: TGTGCCAGCAGCGTCAGAGGGTCAGGGTACCAAGAGACCCAGTACTTC.

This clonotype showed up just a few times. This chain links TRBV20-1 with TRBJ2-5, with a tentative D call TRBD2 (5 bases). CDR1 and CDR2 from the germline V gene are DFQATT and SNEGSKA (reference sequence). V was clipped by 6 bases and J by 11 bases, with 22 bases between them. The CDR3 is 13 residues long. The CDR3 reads CSAETTGSGEQYF. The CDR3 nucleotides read TGCAGTGCCGAAACAACCGGTTCTGGGGAGCAGTACTTC.

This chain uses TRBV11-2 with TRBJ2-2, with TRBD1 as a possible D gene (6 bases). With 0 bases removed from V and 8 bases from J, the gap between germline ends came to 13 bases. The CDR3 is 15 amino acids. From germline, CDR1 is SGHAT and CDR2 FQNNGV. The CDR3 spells CASSLDNRVTGELFF. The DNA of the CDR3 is TGTGCCAGCAGCTTAGATAACAGGGTAACAGGGGAGCTGTTTTTT. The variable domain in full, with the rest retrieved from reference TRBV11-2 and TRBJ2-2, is EAGVAQSPRYKIIEKRQSVAFWCNPISGHATLYWYQQILGQGPKLLIQFQNNGVVDDSQLPKDRFSAERLKGVDSTLKIQPAKLEDSAVYLCASSLDNRVTGELFFGEGSRLTVL.

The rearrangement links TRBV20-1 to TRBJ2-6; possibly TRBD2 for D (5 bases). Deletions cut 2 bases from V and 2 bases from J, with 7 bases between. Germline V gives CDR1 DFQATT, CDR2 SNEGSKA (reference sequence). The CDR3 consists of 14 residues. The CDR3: CSARSGAGANVLTF. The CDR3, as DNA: TGCAGTGCTAGAAGCGGTGCTGGGGCCAACGTCCTGACTTTC.

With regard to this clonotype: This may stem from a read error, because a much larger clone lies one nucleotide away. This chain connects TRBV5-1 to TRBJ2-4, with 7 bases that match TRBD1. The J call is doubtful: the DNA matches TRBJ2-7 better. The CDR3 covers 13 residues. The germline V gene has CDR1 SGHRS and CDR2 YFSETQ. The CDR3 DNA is TGCGCCAGCAGCGTGGACAGGATCTACGAGCAGTACTTC. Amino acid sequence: CASSVDRIYEQYF.

For the CDR3, the DNA is TGCAGCGTTGAGTCTCGGCAGGGGAACTACAATGAGCAGTTCTTC. Residues: CSVESRQGNYNEQFF. V and J are TRBV29-1 and TRBJ2-1; D possibly corresponds to TRBD1 (6 bases). Deletions cut 3 bases from V and 3 bases from J, with 15 bases between. Germline-derived CDR1 and CDR2 are SQVTM and ANQGSEA. This CDR3 is 15 amino acids long.

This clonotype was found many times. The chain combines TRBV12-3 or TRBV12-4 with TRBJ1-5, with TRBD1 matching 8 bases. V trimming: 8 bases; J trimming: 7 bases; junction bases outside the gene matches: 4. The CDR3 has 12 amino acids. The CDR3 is CASQGARQPQHF. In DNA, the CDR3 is TGTGCCAGCCAGGGGGCGAGGCAGCCCCAGCATTTT.

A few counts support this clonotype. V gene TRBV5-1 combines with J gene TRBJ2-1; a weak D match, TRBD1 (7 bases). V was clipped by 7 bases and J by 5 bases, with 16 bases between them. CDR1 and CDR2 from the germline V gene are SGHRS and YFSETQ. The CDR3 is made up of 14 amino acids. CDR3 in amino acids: CASRRRDSHNEQFF. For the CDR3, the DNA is TGCGCCAGCCGTCGGCGGGACAGCCACAATGAGCAGTTCTTC.

CDR3 bases: TGTGCCAGCAGCTTGAAAGGGTACACAGATACGCAGTATTTT. This encodes CASSLKGYTDTQYF. The chain uses TRBV7-2 and TRBJ2-3; D gene uncertain. The CDR3 runs to 14 residues. V was clipped by 3 bases and J by 2 bases, with 9 bases between them. The V gene's germline CDR1 is SGHTA and CDR2 FQGNSA.

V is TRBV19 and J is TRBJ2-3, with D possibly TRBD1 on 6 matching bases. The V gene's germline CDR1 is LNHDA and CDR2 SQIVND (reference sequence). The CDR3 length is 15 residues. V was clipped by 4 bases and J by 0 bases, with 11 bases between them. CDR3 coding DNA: TGTGCCAGTAGTAACAACAGGGAAAGCACAGATACGCAGTATTTT. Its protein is CASSNNRESTDTQYF.

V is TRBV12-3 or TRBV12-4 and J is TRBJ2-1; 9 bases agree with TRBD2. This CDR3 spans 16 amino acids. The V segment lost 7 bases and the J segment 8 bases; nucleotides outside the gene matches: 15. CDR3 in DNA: TGTGCCAGCACCCAACCAGGACTAGCGATTTTTGATGAGCAGTTCTTC. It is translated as CASTQPGLAIFDEQFF.

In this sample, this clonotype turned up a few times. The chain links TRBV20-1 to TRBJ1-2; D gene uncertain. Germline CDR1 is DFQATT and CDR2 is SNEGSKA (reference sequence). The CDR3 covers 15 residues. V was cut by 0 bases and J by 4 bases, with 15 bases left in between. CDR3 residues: CSARDTAYASYGYTF. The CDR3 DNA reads TGCAGTGCTAGAGATACGGCTTACGCCTCCTATGGCTACACCTTC.

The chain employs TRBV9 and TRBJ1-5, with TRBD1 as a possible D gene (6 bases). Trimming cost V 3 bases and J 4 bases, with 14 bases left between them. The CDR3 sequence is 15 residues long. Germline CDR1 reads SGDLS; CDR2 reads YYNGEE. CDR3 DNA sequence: TGTGCCAGCAGCGCCGGACAGCATGGAAATCAGCCCCAGCATTTT. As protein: CASSAGQHGNQPQHF.

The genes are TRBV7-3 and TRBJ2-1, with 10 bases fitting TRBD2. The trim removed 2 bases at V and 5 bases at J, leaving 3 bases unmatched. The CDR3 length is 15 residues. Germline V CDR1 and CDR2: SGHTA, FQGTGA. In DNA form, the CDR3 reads TGTGCCAGCAGCTTACTACTAGCGGGGAACAATGAGCAGTTCTTC. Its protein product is CASSLLLAGNNEQFF.

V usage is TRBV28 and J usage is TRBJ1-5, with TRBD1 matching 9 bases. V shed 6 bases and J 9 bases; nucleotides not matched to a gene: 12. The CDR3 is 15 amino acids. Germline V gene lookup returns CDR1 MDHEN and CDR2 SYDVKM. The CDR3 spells CASSAPGQGPSPQHF. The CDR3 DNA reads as TGTGCCAGCAGCGCTCCGGGACAGGGCCCATCGCCCCAGCATTTT.

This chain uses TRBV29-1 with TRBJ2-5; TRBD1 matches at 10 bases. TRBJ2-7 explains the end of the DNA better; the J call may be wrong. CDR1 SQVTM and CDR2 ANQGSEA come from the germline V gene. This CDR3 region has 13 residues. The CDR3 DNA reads TGCAGCGTGACCTTGACAGGGGGCGCCGAGCAGTACTTC. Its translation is CSVTLTGGAEQYF.

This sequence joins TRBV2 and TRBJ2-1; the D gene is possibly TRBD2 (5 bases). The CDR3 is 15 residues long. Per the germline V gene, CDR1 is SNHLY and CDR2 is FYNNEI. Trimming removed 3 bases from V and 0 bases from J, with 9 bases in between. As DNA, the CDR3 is TGTGCCAGCAGTGAGGAAGGGAGCTCCTACAATGAGCAGTTCTTC. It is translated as CASSEEGSSYNEQFF.